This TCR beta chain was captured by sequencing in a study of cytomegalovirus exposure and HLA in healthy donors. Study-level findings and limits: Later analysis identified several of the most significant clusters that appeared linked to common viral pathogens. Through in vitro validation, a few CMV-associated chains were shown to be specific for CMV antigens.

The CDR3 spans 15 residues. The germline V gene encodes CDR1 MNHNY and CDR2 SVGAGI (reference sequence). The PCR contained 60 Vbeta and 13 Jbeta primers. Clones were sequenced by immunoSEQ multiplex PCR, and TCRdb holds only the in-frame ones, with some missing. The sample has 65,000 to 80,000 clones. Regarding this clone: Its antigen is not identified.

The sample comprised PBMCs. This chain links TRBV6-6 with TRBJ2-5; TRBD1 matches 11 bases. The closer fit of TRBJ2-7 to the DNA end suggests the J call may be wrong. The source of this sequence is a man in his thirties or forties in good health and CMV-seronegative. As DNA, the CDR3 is TGTGCCAGCAGTCACTGGGGACAGGGGGCCTACGAGCAGTACTTC. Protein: CASSHWGQGAYEQYF.